This TCR beta chain appears in the sequencing data of a study of T cell responses to AZD1222 COVID-19 vaccine. The V gene's germline CDR1 is LGHDT and CDR2 YNNKEL (reference sequence). This CDR3 contains 13 residues. V lost 4 bases to trimming and J lost 4 bases, with 10 bases between them. General observations from the study: Dominant at 160-218 and 743-854, vaccine-associated CD4 TCRs also spanned spike. Two AZD1222 administrations were followed by greater Spike-specific TCR breadth and depth.

Repertoires were generated with immunoSEQ multiplex PCR, while TCRdb's copy carries only in-frame clones and drops some. The sample yields 150,000 to 200,000 clones, approximately 92% seen once. Comments on this clone: What it binds is not known.

Sequenced material: peripheral blood, taken on day 0 of AZD1222 vaccination. This sequence originates from an adult in good health. The chain recombines TRBV3-1 (or the pseudogene TRBV3-2) with TRBJ1-2; TRBD1 might be the D (5 bases). The CDR3 region is CASSRDARYGYTF. The DNA for the CDR3 is TGTGCCAGCAGCCGGGACGCTCGCTATGGCTACACCTTC.